Sequencing of this TCR beta chain was carried out in a study of T cell changes during pregnancy in multiple sclerosis. The table came from immunoSEQ multiplex PCR; TCRdb's copy has only in-frame clones and leaves some out. The sample consists of 75,000 to 80,000 clones, 89% of them appearing once. CDR3 size: 12 residues. CDR1 and CDR2 (germline): ENHRY, SYGVKD. The ends were cut back, 10 bases at V and 2 bases at J, with 12 bases in the middle. The sequence was obtained from a female donor with multiple sclerosis, enrolled in a pregnancy study. Sequenced here: peripheral blood, sampled before pregnancy. J is TRBJ2-7 and V is TRBV10-3, with D perhaps TRBD1 (5 bases). The chain's CDR3 is CATRRGTYEQYF. CDR3 DNA sequence: TGTGCCACACGAAGGGGCACCTACGAGCAGTACTTC.